This TCR beta chain derives from a study of shared clonotypes between healthy human individuals (dated by TCRdb to about 2020). Turning to the overall study: A couple of women and a few men aged 18 to 49 years were included in the cohort. For each donor, CD4 naive and CD4 memory were each run on three plates, CD8 naive on two plates, and CD8 memory on one plate. To estimate repertoire size and how much clonotypes are shared between individuals, the study performed deep sequencing of blood TCR repertoires from 4 to 6 healthy adults. Libraries were prepared and TCR repertoires were sequenced by different laboratories using diverse techniques, in order to increase sequencing depth and limit assay-specific biases. Between about 0.8 and 8.9 billion PBMCs per donor were obtained by leukapheresis.

A distance of 17 bases separates the germline ends of V and J, which lose 1 base and 4 bases respectively. Its CDR3 holds 16 amino acids, cysteine through phenylalanine. CDR3 DNA is the only sequence kept; it has 48 bases, read in frame from the first base. Taken from the germline V gene, the CDR1 and CDR2 loops are SGHRS and YFSETQ. Notes on this clone: Its antigen specificity is not known. Base quality data are lacking; no much larger clone is found one base away.

Using the deep immunoSEQ assay, multiplex PCR amplified TCR CDR3 regions from genomic DNA. Extracted genomic DNA from each cell subset was distributed evenly across all wells of several immunoSEQ 96-well plates, and each plate was treated as a replicate. For sorted subsets, approximately 210 ng of genomic DNA, equivalent to some 30,000 T cell genomes, went into each replicate PCR. Purified libraries were measured with a Qubit 3.0 fluorometer, size-checked on a Bioanalyzer 2100, and measured again with the KAPA Library Quantification kit. Every immunoSEQ 96-well plate was sequenced on a separate single-read 150-cycle Illumina NextSeq 550 flow cell. Processing in the source paper ran as follows. Because only junctional sequences without quality scores were contained in the immunoSEQ output, filtering matching that applied to full-length reads could not be performed. Sequences were annotated with PyIR, a Python wrapper for IgBLAST v1.9, using IMGT germline references to assign V/J genes and CDR3. Reads with weak V/J assignments (E-value above 1e-6), missing CDR3, stop codons, out-of-frame junctions, or ambiguous translated residues were removed. V3J clonotypes were defined as sequences sharing an identical inferred V gene, J gene, and CDR3 amino acid sequence. Percentage overlap between repertoires was computed as shared unique clonotypes divided by the size of the smaller repertoire. Repertoire richness was assessed with RTK rarefaction, the Chao1 estimator, and Recon v2.1 estimates of unobserved clonotypes. Generation probabilities for all TCRbeta clonotypes obtained by the gDNA method from four donors were computed using OLGA. TCRdb's version of the immuneACCESS table is confined to in-frame rearrangements and falls short of the full clone set. An unresolved V gene accounts for under half of the shortfall where checked; the remainder is of unknown origin. V, J and clone size were drawn from that table, and D and trimming were deduced from the DNA. A total of about a million clones appear in this sample, about 80% of them only once. Approximately 0.95% of the sample rests with the top ten.

Findings and caveats that apply to the study as a whole: Because the study included only a small number of donors, the genetic and exposure-history diversity represented was limited. When several donors were compared, the shared fraction of clonotypes was about 5.4% for naive CD4, around 3.5% for naive CD8, 2% to 2.5% for memory CD4, and less than 0.5% for memory CD8. Sampling was restricted to blood, and TCR repertoires in tissue are likely to differ from TCR repertoires in blood. Even with the large sequencing depth, rarefaction of the sorted-subset datasets indicated that sequencing was incomplete. Naive subsets generally had larger estimated clonotype richness than memory subsets did. Pairwise subsampling led to the expectation that sequencing depth would affect the degree of clonotype sharing among donors. Clonotypes shared by all four sorted-subset donors showed higher generation probabilities than non-shared clonotypes.

The donors were healthy, HIV-negative adults with no recently reported acute infections or vaccinations. All donors were Caucasian adults living in Nashville, Tennessee, USA. CD4+ T cells were enriched by magnetic negative selection; naive cells were then positively selected on CD45RA, and the negative fraction formed the memory subset. Blood was obtained by leukapheresis, after which PBMCs were separated by Ficoll-Histopaque density gradient centrifugation and cryopreserved in liquid nitrogen vapor phase. Analytical flow cytometry was used to check the purity and quantity of each magnetically sorted T cell population. Each sorted fraction had its genomic DNA isolated and then quantified by UV absorbance on a Nanodrop 2000c.

Sequencing was done on a sample of memory CD4+ T cells from PBMCs. The sample's cell subset or site label, decoded: CD45RA-negative fraction. Recombination linked TRBV5-1 to TRBJ1-1, with a tentative D gene TRBD1 over 5 matching bases. This clonotype was sampled from a man aged 18 to 30 in good health. Some clones in this sample may be carry-over from other donors' samples. The DNA sequence reads TGCGCCAGCAGCTTGACACGTACGGGGACGGGCACTGAAGCTTTCTTT. This gives the protein CASSLTRTGTGTEAFF.